Presented here are 17 T cell receptor beta chains from one specimen sequenced in a study of T cell repertoires in cytomegalovirus infection. TCRdb ran MiXCR on the reads and lists one entry per CDR3 protein. Of about 47,000 distinct CDR3 sequences in the sample, 15% to 25% were seen once. The antigens these receptors bind are not known. The sequenced sample was CD8+ T cells from cultured PBMCs, obtained from culture after CMV antigen stimulation. The receptors shown here come from a human donor in good health (CMV status not recorded). Some clones in this sample may be carry-over from other donors' samples.

This rearrangement joins TRBV6-5 to TRBJ2-1; D possibly corresponds to TRBD2 (5 bases). Trimming shortened V by 6 bases and J by 4 bases, and 19 bases separated the two germline ends. The germline CDR1 and CDR2 sequences are MNHEY and SVGAGI. The CDR3 consists of 16 residues. The DNA of the CDR3 is TGTGCCAGCAGCCGAGGCGGCCCCTGGGAGTACAATGAGCAGTTCTTC. This sequence encodes CASSRGGPWEYNEQFF.

This clonotype was counted at least ten times. The CDR3 reads CASSQTSGRAFGGELFF. In nucleotides, the CDR3 is TGTGCCAGCAGCCAGACTAGCGGGAGGGCCTTCGGCGGGGAGCTGTTTTTT. The rearrangement uses TRBV4-2 and TRBJ2-2, with 14 bases identical to TRBD2. With 3 bases clipped from V and 7 bases from J, the junction kept 7 bases outside the gene matches. CDR3 length: 17 amino acids. Per germline, CDR1 LGHNA and CDR2 YNFKEQ.

The table lists this clonotype with many counts. DNA for the CDR3: TGTGCCAGCAGCCCCTGGGGAGAGACCCAGTACTTC. Residues: CASSPWGETQYF. The chain links TRBV7-2 to TRBJ2-5; D ambiguous. Deletions cut 5 bases from V and 4 bases from J, with 8 bases between. CDR3 length equals 12 residues. The germline V gene encodes CDR1 SGHTA and CDR2 FQGNSA.

On this clonotype itself: This sequence may be a read error, since a much larger clone differs from it by one base. The chain recombines TRBV7-4 with TRBJ2-2; D is possibly TRBD2 (6 bases). V was pared by 5 bases and J by 7 bases, with 17 bases between. Germline values: CDR1 SGHVT, CDR2 SQSDAQ. CDR3 length equals 15 residues. CDR3 DNA: TGTGCCAGCAGCCCGCGGGCGGGAAATGTCGGGGAGCTGTTTTTT. This encodes CASSPRAGNVGELFF.

This clonotype appeared many times. The rearrangement joins TRBV7-9 to TRBJ1-1; unclear D gene. The CDR3 totals 13 residues. V was clipped by 6 bases and J by 7 bases, with 15 bases between them. Germline CDR1 SEHNR, CDR2 FQNEAQ (reference sequence). The CDR3 reads CASRPRLEGEAFF. CDR3 DNA sequence: TGTGCCAGCAGGCCTAGGTTGGAGGGTGAAGCTTTCTTT.

This chain joins TRBV27 and TRBJ1-2; perhaps TRBD1 as D (6 bases). CDR3 length equals 14 residues. Germline V gene lookup returns CDR1 MNHEY and CDR2 SMNVEV (reference sequence). V was shortened by 6 bases and J by 2 bases, with 13 bases between the two germline ends. The chain's CDR3 is CASRLLQGNYGYTF. For the CDR3, the DNA is TGTGCCAGCAGACTACTCCAGGGGAACTATGGCTACACCTTC.

V usage is TRBV15 and J usage is TRBJ2-1; D gene ambiguous. V lost 2 bases and J 0 bases, leaving 8 bases between the germline ends. This CDR3 is built from 15 residues. Germline V lookup: CDR1 LNHNV, CDR2 YYDKDF (reference sequence). Here the CDR3 DNA reads TGTGCCACCAGCAGAACCAAGAGCTCCTACAATGAGCAGTTCTTC. It is translated as CATSRTKSSYNEQFF.

The chain has TRBV30 and TRBJ1-1; D is unresolved. Trimming left V 3 bases short and J 1 base short, with 12 bases between. CDR1 is GTSNPN and CDR2 is SVGIG in the germline V gene (reference sequence). The length of the CDR3 is 14 residues. CDR3 bases: TGTGCCTGGAGCATTGGCCTTAGGAACACTGAAGCTTTCTTT. This gives the protein CAWSIGLRNTEAFF.

There are many counts of this clonotype. This chain links TRBV20-1 with TRBJ1-1; 10 bases match TRBD1. This CDR3 region has 11 residues. CDR1 DFQATT and CDR2 SNEGSKA come from the germline V gene (reference sequence). The V and J ends lost 6 bases and 10 bases, in that order; junction bases with no gene match: 5. As DNA, the CDR3 is TGCAGTGCCAGAAGGACAGGGGGAGCTTTCTTT. It specifies CSARRTGGAFF.

This clonotype showed up many times. The gene calls are TRBV19 and TRBJ1-6, with D uncertain. Trimming stripped 6 bases from V and 9 bases from J, with 18 bases between. The V gene's germline CDR1 is LNHDA and CDR2 SQIVND (reference sequence). The CDR3 runs 15 residues. The CDR3 loop reads CASRTSTVGISPLHF. The CDR3 bases are TGTGCCAGTAGGACCTCCACAGTGGGTATTTCACCCCTCCACTTT.

The genes are TRBV12-3 or TRBV12-4 and TRBJ1-5; no definite D call. CDR3 size: 14 residues. V was shortened by 2 bases and J by 4 bases, with 9 bases between the two germline ends. The CDR3 DNA reads TGTGCCAGCAGTTTATTAACGGATAATCAGCCCCAGCATTTT. Its translation is CASSLLTDNQPQHF.

This chain links TRBV10-3 with TRBJ2-1; 11 bases align to TRBD2. The CDR3 has 18 amino acids. V shed 0 bases, J shed 6 bases, and the junction held 10 bases outside the gene matches. Germline CDR1 and CDR2: ENHRY and SYGVKD. CDR3 nucleotide sequence: TGTGCCATCAGTGAGTCACCCCCGACTAGCGGGATCGGCAATGAGCAGTTCTTC. It encodes CAISESPPTSGIGNEQFF.

This clonotype was seen at least ten times. V and J are TRBV20-1 and TRBJ1-2; weak D call: TRBD1 (5 bases). The CDR3 runs to 15 residues. V was pared by 0 bases and J by 2 bases, with 13 bases between. The germline V gene encodes CDR1 DFQATT and CDR2 SNEGSKA (reference sequence). For the CDR3, the DNA is TGCAGTGCTAGAGACTCGGACAAGGAGAACTATGGCTACACCTTC. It translates to CSARDSDKENYGYTF.

In this sample, this clonotype turned up many times. The genes are TRBV11-3 and TRBJ1-4; possible D gene TRBD1, 6 bases. Germline values: CDR1 SGHNT, CDR2 YENEEA. With 7 bases removed from V and 5 bases from J, the gap between germline ends came to 26 bases. The CDR3 is 18 amino acids. The DNA for the CDR3 is TGTGCCAGCACCCGACCCCCCACGGACAGCTGGAAGAATGAAAAACTGTTTTTT. It yields the protein CASTRPPTDSWKNEKLFF.

This clonotype appeared a few times. The V call is TRBV6-2 or TRBV6-3, the J call TRBJ1-1, with 8 bases lining up with TRBD1. The CDR3 is 16 amino acids. Germline V gene lookup returns CDR1 MNHEY and CDR2 SVGEGT. Losses at the gene ends were 0 bases for V and 4 bases for J; bases not matched to a gene: 7. This CDR3 is CASSYSIQGGGTEAFF. CDR3 DNA sequence: TGTGCCAGCAGTTACTCGATACAGGGGGGAGGCACTGAAGCTTTCTTT.

The chain combines TRBV6-2 or TRBV6-3 with TRBJ1-5; D might be TRBD1 (6 bases). Germline V CDR1 and CDR2: MNHEY, SVGEGT. The CDR3 loop spans 18 amino acids. V gave up 7 bases and J gave up 1 base, with 23 bases separating them. The DNA of the CDR3 is TGTGCCAGCACTACGCGAGGTGGTGGGGGCCGGAGCAATCAGCCCCAGCATTTT. Translated: CASTTRGGGGRSNQPQHF.

This clonotype came up a few times. The chain has TRBV6-6 and TRBJ2-5; D unresolved. The CDR3 loop spans 12 amino acids. V lost 6 bases to trimming and J lost 5 bases, with 10 bases between them. Germline CDR1 MNHNY, CDR2 SVGAGI (reference sequence). The CDR3 spells CASRGIRETQYF. CDR3 bases: TGTGCCAGCAGGGGTATAAGGGAGACCCAGTACTTC.